This T cell receptor (beta chain) was sequenced in a study of beta chain features in type 1 diabetes. All of the isolated RNA was reverse transcribed, so expressed TCRB transcripts were sequenced. The protocol was immunoSEQ multiplex PCR, while the TCRdb copy is restricted to in-frame clones and leaves out a portion. The sample lists hundreds of thousands of clones, more than 65% seen once, with around 0.057% in the top ten. Only one count was recorded for this clone. Germline CDR1 LNHNV, CDR2 YYDKDF (reference sequence). This CDR3 has 17 amino acids. The J segment lost 6 bases and the V segment lost 2 bases, leaving 10 bases of the junction unmatched.

The sample comprised naive CD4+ T cells from blood. The source of this sequence is a man aged 30 to 39 in good health. V usage is TRBV15 and J usage is TRBJ2-2; 9 bases are a match to TRBD1. CDR3 in DNA: TGTGCCACCAGCAGAAGCCCCGGGACAGGGAAATCCGGGGAGCTGTTTTTT. This codes for CATSRSPGTGKSGELFF.